A single TCR beta chain is shown here with its context. As yet, its antigen is unknown. These data originate in a study of cytomegalovirus exposure and HLA in healthy donors. Study in general: It was reported in a later analysis that the same platform had been used for the 120 or so validation repertoires as for the approximately 700 first-cohort repertoires.

Sequencing used immunoSEQ multiplex PCR; TCRdb keeps in-frame clones, though not all of them. The sample contains approximately 220,000 clones, approximately 88% of which appear only once. Study-wide results and caveats: According to reports, the classifier identified cytomegalovirus status with high specificity and sensitivity. In vitro work confirmed that a few CMV-associated chains recognize CMV antigens. First-cohort TCR clusters were later found to tend to co-occur in the approximately 120 validation repertoires.

Input material: PBMCs. The receptor was isolated from a woman in her twenties or thirties in good health and CMV-seropositive.

The CDR3 DNA sequence: TGTGCCAGTAGTTCCGTCATGAGCTCCTACAATGAGCAGTTCTTC. Amino acids: CASSSVMSSYNEQFF. The chain uses TRBV19 and TRBJ2-1, with D unresolved. The CDR3 sequence is 15 residues long. The ends were cut back, 5 bases at V and 0 bases at J, with 11 bases in the middle. Germline V gene data show CDR1 as LNHDA and CDR2 as SQIVND (reference sequence).